This T cell receptor beta chain was documented in a study of identical twins. This clonotype was detected ten times or more. Its target is unknown. A universal primer site was created by template switching, with the cDNA bearing unique molecular identifiers. MiXCR, run by TCRdb on the 5' RACE reads, gives a single entry per CDR3 protein. The table has 260,000 or so distinct CDR3 sequences, 7.5% seen once. General study points: Interpretation of the results relied on cross-sectional statistical analysis and not on following the same donors.

The CDR3 covers 13 residues. Germline V gene sequence: CDR1 KGHDR, CDR2 SFDVKD. V lost 9 bases, J lost 3 bases, and 13 bases lay in between. The same sample was also studied in work on yellow fever vaccine responses in identical twins.

V is TRBV24-1 and J is TRBJ1-1, with D perhaps TRBD1 (6 bases). The TCR comes from a woman between 18 and 30 years old in good health. Sequenced: CD8+ T cells sorted from blood. CDR3 protein: CATLGEGDTEAFF. CDR3 in DNA: TGTGCCACCCTGGGAGAGGGGGACACTGAAGCTTTCTTT.